The 30 T cell receptor beta chains below were found in one sample sequenced in a study of T-cell memory formation after mild COVID-19. From the 5' RACE reads, TCRdb called clonotypes with MiXCR, one entry per CDR3 protein. The sample has under 200,000 distinct CDR3 sequences; 25% to 40% are singletons. Sequences were obtained from PBMCs or a T cell subset sorted from them (not recorded which). The receptors derive from an adult woman who had mild COVID-19 (a few samples of this study predate the infection). Cell type and time point are not known.

The V and J genes are TRBV25-1 and TRBJ2-1; D is unresolved. Trimming pared 1 base from V and 4 bases from J, leaving 2 bases between. The length of the CDR3 is 12 residues. Germline loops: CDR1 MGHDK, CDR2 SYGVNS. The CDR3: CASSELYNEQFF. For the CDR3, the DNA is TGTGCCAGCAGTGAATTGTACAATGAGCAGTTCTTC.

This clonotype was recorded once. The J gene is TRBJ2-4, the V gene TRBV25-1; D is unresolved. CDR1 is MGHDK and CDR2 is SYGVNS in the germline V gene. The CDR3 has 21 residues. The ends were cut back, 3 bases at V and 0 bases at J, with 27 bases in the middle. The CDR3 protein is CASSDRSFGVLADLAKNIQYF. The CDR3 DNA reads TGTGCCAGCAGTGATCGGTCCTTTGGCGTCTTGGCCGATCTAGCCAAAAACATTCAGTACTTC.

The rearrangement joins TRBV7-2 to TRBJ2-7; possibly TRBD1 for D (5 bases). Trimming removed 8 bases from V and 4 bases from J, with 12 bases in between. There are 12 residues in the CDR3. Germline CDR1 and CDR2: SGHTA and FQGNSA. CDR3 region: CASVMGPYEQYF. The CDR3 DNA sequence: TGTGCCAGCGTTATGGGGCCTTACGAGCAGTACTTC.

This clonotype was picked up a small number of times. The V and J genes are TRBV6-1 and TRBJ2-3, with TRBD2 matching over 8 bases. CDR3 length: 16 amino acids. CDR1 and CDR2 (germline): MNHNS, SASEGT. The ends lost 4 bases at V and 3 bases at J; junction bases unmatched: 9. The chain's CDR3 is CASSVPAGGGTDTQYF. The CDR3 bases are TGTGCCAGCAGTGTTCCCGCGGGGGGCGGAACAGATACGCAGTATTTT.

This chain uses TRBV5-5 with TRBJ2-7, with 9 bases matching TRBD1. Germline V gene sequence: CDR1 SGHKS, CDR2 YYEKEE (reference sequence). The CDR3 runs 15 residues. V lost 3 bases to trimming and J lost 6 bases; unmatched junction nucleotides: 10. CDR3: CASSWVPGTGREQYF. CDR3 in DNA: TGTGCCAGCAGCTGGGTGCCCGGGACAGGGCGCGAGCAGTACTTC.

J is TRBJ1-1 and V is TRBV6-5; possibly TRBD1 for D (6 bases). Trimming took off 6 bases at V and 1 base at J, with 15 bases between the two ends. CDR3 length equals 15 residues. From germline, CDR1 is MNHEY and CDR2 SVGAGI. CDR3 in DNA: TGTGCCAGCAGGTTCGCCGGGGGGCCGAACACTGAAGCTTTCTTT. Protein product: CASRFAGGPNTEAFF.

The chain carries TRBV5-6 and TRBJ2-1; 13 positions match TRBD2. After removal of 0 bases from V and 5 bases from J, the junction contained 5 bases not matched to a gene. The CDR3 consists of 17 residues. Germline CDR1 SGHDT, CDR2 YYEEEE. As DNA, the CDR3 is TGTGCCAGCAGCTTGGTCCGGACTAGCGGGGGAAACAATGAGCAGTTCTTC. Translation: CASSLVRTSGGNNEQFF.

This clonotype was found a few times. V is TRBV20-1 and J is TRBJ2-7, with D maybe TRBD1 (6 bases). The V and J ends lost 8 bases and 2 bases respectively, with 10 bases between them. Germline CDR1 and CDR2: DFQATT and SNEGSKA (reference sequence). CDR3 size: 11 residues. The DNA for the CDR3 is TGCAGTAGTAGGGGGACCTACGAGCAGTACTTC. Amino acids: CSSRGTYEQYF.

The CDR3 region is CAWTSGSYEQYF. CDR3 DNA: TGTGCCTGGACTAGCGGGAGTTACGAGCAGTACTTC. The J gene is TRBJ2-7, the V gene TRBV30, with TRBD2 matching over 10 bases. Trimming removed 4 bases from V and 4 bases from J; junction bases left unmatched: 1. Germline lookup yields CDR1 GTSNPN and CDR2 SVGIG (reference sequence). The CDR3 covers 12 residues.

In this sample, this clonotype turned up a few times. V is TRBV20-1 and J is TRBJ2-2; 8 positions match TRBD2. The CDR3 length is 17 residues. CDR1 DFQATT and CDR2 SNEGSKA come from the germline V gene (reference sequence). V gave up 0 bases and J gave up 5 bases; unmatched junction bases: 11. The CDR3 spells CSARDGVSGRRTGELFF. The CDR3 DNA reads as TGCAGTGCTAGAGATGGTGTAAGCGGGAGAAGGACCGGGGAGCTGTTTTTT.

This clonotype showed up many times. The J gene is TRBJ2-2, the V gene TRBV9; tentatively, D is TRBD1 (5 bases). The CDR3 runs 14 residues. V was trimmed by 2 bases and J by 3 bases, leaving 8 bases between them. In germline, CDR1 is SGDLS, CDR2 YYNGEE. The CDR3 DNA follows: TGTGCCAGCAGCGTGACACAGGACACCGGGGAGCTGTTTTTT. Translated: CASSVTQDTGELFF.

V usage is TRBV6-2 or TRBV6-3 and J usage is TRBJ2-3; 8 positions match TRBD2. V shed 8 bases, J shed 5 bases, and the junction held 6 bases outside the gene matches. CDR1 is MNHEY and CDR2 is SVGEGT in the germline V gene. The CDR3 consists of 13 residues. CDR3 loop: CASLIAGGDTQYF. The DNA of the CDR3 is TGTGCCAGCCTCATTGCGGGAGGAGATACGCAGTATTTT.

This clonotype came up a few times. The chain is built from TRBV20-1 and TRBJ2-7; D remains unclear. There are 16 residues in the CDR3. Germline CDR1 reads DFQATT; CDR2 reads SNEGSKA (reference sequence). V was pared by 1 base and J by 0 bases, with 16 bases between. CDR3 sequence (DNA): TGCAGTGCTAGAGGAGCAGTTCAAGGAGCCTCCTACGAGCAGTACTTC. Its translation is CSARGAVQGASYEQYF.

This clonotype was detected only a few times. This rearrangement joins TRBV20-1 to TRBJ1-1; the D is unclear. V was shortened by 6 bases and J by 7 bases, with 12 bases between the two germline ends. Per the germline V gene, CDR1 is DFQATT and CDR2 is SNEGSKA (reference sequence). The CDR3 is 11 amino acids. CDR3 in DNA: TGCAGTGCCCCGCGGGATTTTGAAGCTTTCTTT. Translating gives CSAPRDFEAFF.

The chain combines TRBV11-2 with TRBJ1-1; D gene unclear. The CDR3 is 15 residues long. Germline assignment: CDR1 SGHAT and CDR2 FQNNGV. V lost 1 base to trimming and J lost 4 bases, with 13 bases between them. Here the CDR3 reads CASSLGRVLATEAFF. The CDR3 DNA sequence: TGTGCCAGCAGCTTAGGTCGGGTATTGGCCACTGAAGCTTTCTTT.

V is TRBV6-1 and J is TRBJ2-7, with D possibly matching TRBD2 (5 bases). This CDR3 comprises 13 residues. Trimming removed 1 base at V and 4 bases at J, with 8 bases between. CDR1 and CDR2 (germline): MNHNS, SASEGT. As DNA, the CDR3 is TGTGCCAGCAGTGAAGTGGGGAGATACGAGCAGTACTTC. Residues: CASSEVGRYEQYF.

The chain links TRBV6-1 to TRBJ2-2; a weak D match, TRBD1 (6 bases). Germline values: CDR1 MNHNS, CDR2 SASEGT. The CDR3 sequence is 14 residues long. Trimming removed 7 bases from V and 5 bases from J, with 14 bases in between. The CDR3 sequence: CASKPNRDTGELFF. CDR3 coding DNA: TGTGCCAGCAAGCCGAACAGGGATACCGGGGAGCTGTTTTTT.

The V call is TRBV10-3, the J call TRBJ2-7; TRBD1 might be the D (7 bases). Deletions cut 2 bases from V and 3 bases from J, with 11 bases between. CDR1 ENHRY and CDR2 SYGVKD come from the germline V gene. This CDR3 is built from 14 residues. CDR3 protein: CAISETGDFYEQYF. As DNA, the CDR3 is TGTGCCATCAGTGAGACAGGGGACTTCTACGAGCAGTACTTC.

This clonotype was counted a few times. The chain is built from TRBV11-2 and TRBJ2-1; weak D call: TRBD1 (6 bases). The germline V gene has CDR1 SGHAT and CDR2 FQNNGV. Trimming removed 4 bases at V and 1 base at J, with 11 bases between. This CDR3 contains 15 residues. The CDR3 region is CASSSPGHSYNEQFF. The CDR3 DNA reads as TGTGCCAGCAGCTCACCGGGACATTCCTACAATGAGCAGTTCTTC. Based on the CDR3 plus reference TRBV11-2 and TRBJ2-1, the full variable domain is EAGVAQSPRYKIIEKRQSVAFWCNPISGHATLYWYQQILGQGPKLLIQFQNNGVVDDSQLPKDRFSAERLKGVDSTLKIQPAKLEDSAVYLCASSSPGHSYNEQFFGPGTRLTVL.

The chain carries TRBV19 and TRBJ2-7, with a weak D call TRBD2 (6 bases). V lost 4 bases and J lost 4, with 17 bases in between. The germline CDR1 and CDR2 sequences are LNHDA and SQIVND (reference sequence). The CDR3 is made up of 15 amino acids. The CDR3 bases are TGTGCCAGTAGTACCCGGGGATGGGGGACTTACGAGCAGTACTTC. Residues: CASSTRGWGTYEQYF.

The V call is TRBV11-3, the J call TRBJ1-2; 7 bases line up with TRBD1. J was trimmed by 8 bases and V by 5 bases; bases with no gene match: 8. The CDR3 length is 13 residues. Germline V lookup: CDR1 SGHNT, CDR2 YENEEA. The CDR3 is CASSPGQLTGYTF. CDR3 sequence (DNA): TGTGCCAGCAGCCCGGGACAGCTTACGGGCTACACCTTC.

This clonotype was observed a few times. V is TRBV2 and J is TRBJ2-7; possibly TRBD2 for D (5 bases). The CDR3 sequence is 12 residues long. Trimming pared 2 bases from V and 6 bases from J, leaving 8 bases between. The germline V gene has CDR1 SNHLY and CDR2 FYNNEI. The CDR3 here is CASSEPRGEQYF. CDR3 DNA sequence: TGTGCCAGCAGTGAACCCCGGGGCGAGCAGTACTTC. Supplemented by reference TRBV2 and TRBJ2-7, the full variable domain reads EPEVTQTPSHQVTQMGQEVILRCVPISNHLYFYWYRQILGQKVEFLVSFYNNEISEKSEIFDDQFSVERPDGSNFTLKIRSTKLEDSAMYFCASSEPRGEQYFGPGTRLTVT.

CDR3 in amino acids: CATSRDFQTENYGYTF. CDR3 nucleotide sequence: TGTGCCACCAGCAGAGACTTCCAGACAGAAAACTATGGCTACACCTTC. The chain couples TRBV15 to TRBJ1-2; the D gene is possibly TRBD1 (5 bases). Germline V gene data show CDR1 as LNHNV and CDR2 as YYDKDF (reference sequence). This CDR3 contains 16 residues. Trimming pared 0 bases from V and 2 bases from J, leaving 13 bases between.

This clonotype was counted a few times. This chain connects TRBV5-1 to TRBJ1-1; TRBD1 matches 7 bases. The V and J ends lost 1 base and 3 bases, in that order; junction bases with no gene match: 12. The germline V gene has CDR1 SGHRS and CDR2 YFSETQ. This CDR3 comprises 17 residues. The CDR3 sequence is CASSLSGGILGYTEAFF. CDR3 sequence (DNA): TGCGCCAGCAGCTTGTCAGGGGGGATCTTGGGATACACTGAAGCTTTCTTT.

This clonotype was seen a handful of times. The chain is built from TRBV4-2 and TRBJ2-5; 14 bases map to TRBD2. Trimming took 2 bases from V and 5 from J; bases not matched to a gene: 7. Germline V gene sequence: CDR1 LGHNA, CDR2 YNFKEQ. This CDR3 has 17 residues. This chain's CDR3 is CASSQHGTSGSRETQYF. DNA of the CDR3: TGTGCCAGCAGCCAACACGGGACTAGCGGGAGTCGGGAGACCCAGTACTTC.

V is TRBV5-6 and J is TRBJ1-1; D is unclear. Per the germline V gene, CDR1 is SGHDT and CDR2 is YYEEEE. Between the trimmed V and J ends, which lost 3 bases and 1 base, there was a span of 13 bases. The CDR3 is 15 residues long. The CDR3 region is CASSSPLSANTEAFF. DNA for the CDR3: TGTGCCAGCAGCTCGCCTCTCAGCGCGAACACTGAAGCTTTCTTT.

The chain uses TRBV3-1 and TRBJ2-1; 9 bases align to TRBD2. V trimming: 4 bases; J trimming: 8 bases; junction bases outside the gene matches: 9. CDR1 is LGHDT and CDR2 is YNNKEL in the germline V gene (reference sequence). This CDR3 spans 15 amino acids. In DNA form, the CDR3 reads TGTGCCAGCAGCCCACGGGGTAGCGGGGGATATGAGCAGTTCTTC. Translated, it gives CASSPRGSGGYEQFF.

This clonotype has just a few counts. This chain links TRBV7-9 with TRBJ2-1; a weak D match, TRBD1 (5 bases). In germline, CDR1 is SEHNR, CDR2 FQNEAQ (reference sequence). The CDR3 runs to 15 residues. V was cut by 5 bases and J by 8 bases, with 19 bases left in between. The CDR3 reads CASSPRRGHRDEQFF. The CDR3 coding sequence is TGTGCCAGCAGCCCGCGAAGGGGTCACAGAGATGAGCAGTTCTTC.

The V call is TRBV7-9, the J call TRBJ2-2; D unresolved. The V end lost 1 base, the J end lost 10 bases, and 13 bases lay between the germline ends. This CDR3 contains 14 residues. Per germline, CDR1 SEHNR and CDR2 FQNEAQ (reference sequence). The CDR3 is CASSLGPPREELFF. For the CDR3, the DNA is TGTGCCAGCAGCTTAGGCCCCCCCCGTGAGGAGCTGTTTTTT. The variable domain in full, with the rest retrieved from reference TRBV7-9 and TRBJ2-2, is DTGVSQNPRHKITKRGQNVTFRCDPISEHNRLYWYRQTLGQGPEFLTYFQNEAQLEKSRLLSDRFSAERPKGSFSTLEIQRTEQGDSAMYLCASSLGPPREELFFGEGSRLTVL.

This clonotype was seen a handful of times. The chain joins TRBV2 to TRBJ1-6, with TRBD1 as a possible D gene (5 bases). V was cut by 1 base and J by 7 bases, with 14 bases left in between. Germline-derived CDR1 and CDR2 are SNHLY and FYNNEI. The CDR3 contains 16 residues. This CDR3 reads CASSEGWGRTNSPLHF. Here the CDR3 DNA reads TGTGCCAGCAGTGAAGGGTGGGGCAGAACAAATTCACCCCTCCACTTT.